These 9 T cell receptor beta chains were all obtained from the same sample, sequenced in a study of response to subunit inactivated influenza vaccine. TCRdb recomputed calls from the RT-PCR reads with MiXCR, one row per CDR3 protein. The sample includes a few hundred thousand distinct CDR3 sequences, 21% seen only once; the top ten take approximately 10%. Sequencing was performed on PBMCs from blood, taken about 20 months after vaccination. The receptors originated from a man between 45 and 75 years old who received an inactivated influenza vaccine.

DNA of the CDR3: TGTGCCAGCAGTTTGAGGGACAGAGCCTACGAGCAGTACTTC. It encodes CASSLRDRAYEQYF. This chain links TRBV11-2 with TRBJ2-7, with 7 bases identical to TRBD1. This CDR3 comprises 14 residues. J lost 2 bases, V lost 6 bases, and 7 bases had no gene match. In germline, CDR1 is SGHAT, CDR2 FQNNGV.

This chain's CDR3 is CASSQDLGHPYGYTF. The CDR3 DNA is TGTGCCAGCAGCCAAGATCTCGGACATCCATATGGCTACACCTTC. This chain joins TRBV3-1 and TRBJ1-2, with a possible D match to TRBD1 (5 bases). Between the trimmed V and J ends, which lost 0 bases and 5 bases, there was a span of 13 bases. The CDR3 length is 15 residues. CDR1 and CDR2 from the germline V gene are LGHDT and YNNKEL (reference sequence).

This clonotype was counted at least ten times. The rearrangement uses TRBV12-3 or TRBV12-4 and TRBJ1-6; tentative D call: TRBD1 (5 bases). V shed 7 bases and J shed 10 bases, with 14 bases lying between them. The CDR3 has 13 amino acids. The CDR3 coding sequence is TGTGCCAGCACCGGGGGTGAGAGATCACCCCTCCACTTT. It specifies CASTGGERSPLHF.

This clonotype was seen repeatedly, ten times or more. DNA for the CDR3: TGTGCCAGCAGTTCCCAGCAGCAAAGAGGCTACACCTTC. This codes for CASSSQQQRGYTF. The rearrangement links TRBV7-2 to TRBJ1-2; no clear D gene. Germline CDR1 is SGHTA and CDR2 is FQGNSA. This CDR3 contains 13 residues. Trimming took off 6 bases at V and 8 bases at J, with 16 bases between the two ends.

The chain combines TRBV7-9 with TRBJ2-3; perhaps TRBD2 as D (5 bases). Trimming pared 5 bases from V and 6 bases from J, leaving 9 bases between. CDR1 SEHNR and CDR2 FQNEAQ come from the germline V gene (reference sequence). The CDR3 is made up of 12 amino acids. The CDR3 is CASSPSGDTQYF. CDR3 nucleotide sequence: TGTGCCAGCAGCCCATCGGGGGATACGCAGTATTTT.

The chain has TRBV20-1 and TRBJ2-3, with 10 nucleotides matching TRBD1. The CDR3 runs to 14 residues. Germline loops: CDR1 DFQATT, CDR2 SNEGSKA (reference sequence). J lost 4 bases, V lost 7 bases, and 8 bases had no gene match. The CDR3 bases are TGCAGTGGATCGGGACAGGGGCCCCCAGATACGCAGTATTTT. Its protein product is CSGSGQGPPDTQYF.

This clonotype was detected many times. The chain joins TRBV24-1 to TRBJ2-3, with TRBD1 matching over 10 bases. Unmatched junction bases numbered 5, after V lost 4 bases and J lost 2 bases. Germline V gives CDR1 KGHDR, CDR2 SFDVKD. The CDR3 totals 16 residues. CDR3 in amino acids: CATSERGTGVTDTQYF. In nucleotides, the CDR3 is TGTGCCACCAGTGAGCGAGGGACAGGGGTCACAGATACGCAGTATTTT.

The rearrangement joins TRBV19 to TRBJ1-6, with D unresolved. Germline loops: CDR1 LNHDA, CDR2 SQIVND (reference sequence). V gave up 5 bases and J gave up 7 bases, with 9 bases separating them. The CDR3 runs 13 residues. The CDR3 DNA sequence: TGTGCCAGTAGTTATAAATCCAATTCACCCCTCCACTTT. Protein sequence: CASSYKSNSPLHF.

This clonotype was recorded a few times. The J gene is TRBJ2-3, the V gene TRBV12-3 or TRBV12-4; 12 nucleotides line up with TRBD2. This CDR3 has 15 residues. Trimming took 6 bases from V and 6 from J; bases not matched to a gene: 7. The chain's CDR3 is CASRSLAGGPDTQYF. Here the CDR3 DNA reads TGTGCCAGCAGATCGCTAGCGGGAGGGCCTGATACGCAGTATTTT.